What follows are 19 T cell receptor beta chains derived from one specimen sequenced in a study of blood T cell repertoires in COVID-19. Here immunoSEQ multiplex PCR was the method, and the copy in TCRdb shows in-frame clones only, minus some. The data contain some 76,000 clones, about four fifths of them singletons. The sequencing input was peripheral blood. All receptors come from a woman aged 55-69 years with acute or convalescent COVID-19.

V and J are TRBV6-5 and TRBJ1-2; 8 bases are shared with TRBD1. Germline CDR1 is MNHEY and CDR2 is SVGAGI. Losses at the gene ends were 0 bases for V and 8 bases for J; bases not matched to a gene: 5. The CDR3 consists of 14 residues. CDR3 protein: CASSYSGRGQGYTF. The CDR3 nucleotides read TGTGCCAGCAGTTACTCAGGCAGGGGGCAAGGCTACACCTTC.

V is TRBV18 and J is TRBJ2-6; 9 nucleotides match TRBD1. Germline values: CDR1 KGHSH, CDR2 LQKENI. Unmatched junction bases numbered 8, after V lost 0 bases and J lost 2 bases. The CDR3 extends over 19 amino acids. CDR3 in amino acids: CASSPPGTGWATGANVLTF. The CDR3 bases are TGTGCCAGCTCACCACCGGGGACAGGGTGGGCAACTGGGGCCAACGTCCTGACTTTC.

This chain uses TRBV5-1 with TRBJ2-6; D unclear. From germline, CDR1 is SGHRS and CDR2 YFSETQ. CDR3 length: 14 residues. V was shortened by 1 base and J by 1 base, with 3 bases between the two germline ends. The CDR3 protein is CASSLQSGANVLTF. DNA for the CDR3: TGCGCCAGCAGCTTGCAGTCTGGGGCCAACGTCCTGACTTTC.

This clone was observed a single time. The chain joins TRBV6-4 to TRBJ2-7; 12 positions match TRBD2. The CDR3 is made up of 17 amino acids. The trim removed 2 bases at V and 3 bases at J, leaving 8 bases unmatched. Germline CDR1 reads MRHNA; CDR2 reads SNTAGT. In DNA, the CDR3 is TGTGCCAGCAGTGACCGACTAGCGGGGGTTCCCTTCTACGAGCAGTACGTC. Translating it yields CASSDRLAGVPFYEQYV.

The V and J genes are TRBV7-3 and TRBJ2-3; TRBD1 matches 8 bases. CDR1 SGHTA and CDR2 FQGTGA come from the germline V gene. This CDR3 region has 15 residues. V shed 5 bases and J 2 bases; nucleotides not matched to a gene: 6. The DNA for the CDR3 is TGTGCCAGCAGCCCCGGGACAGGCCCCACAGATACGCAGTATTTT. It translates to CASSPGTGPTDTQYF.

This chain links TRBV19 with TRBJ2-3; D possibly corresponds to TRBD1 (6 bases). CDR3 length: 13 amino acids. Germline V gene sequence: CDR1 LNHDA, CDR2 SQIVND (reference sequence). V was trimmed by 5 bases and J by 4 bases, leaving 10 bases between them. The CDR3 here is CASSARTADTQYF. DNA for the CDR3: TGTGCCAGTAGTGCCCGGACAGCAGATACGCAGTATTTT.

The CDR3 DNA reads as TGTGCCAGTAGATTGGACAGTAATAGCAATCAGCCCCAGCATTTT. This translates into CASRLDSNSNQPQHF. The V gene is TRBV19, the J gene TRBJ1-5, with D possibly TRBD1 on 6 matching bases. Germline values: CDR1 LNHDA, CDR2 SQIVND (reference sequence). The CDR3 consists of 15 residues. Trimming left V 6 bases short and J 0 bases short, with 12 bases between.

The chain links TRBV30 to TRBJ1-2; 8 bases map to TRBD1. Germline CDR1 reads GTSNPN; CDR2 reads SVGIG (reference sequence). After removal of 0 bases from V and 7 bases from J, the junction contained 10 bases not matched to a gene. CDR3 length: 15 residues. As DNA, the CDR3 is TGTGCCTGGAGTGTACCAAGGACAGGGAGTGGTGGCTACACCTTC. It encodes CAWSVPRTGSGGYTF.

This chain joins TRBV6-5 and TRBJ1-1; 8 positions match TRBD1. Germline CDR1 reads MNHEY; CDR2 reads SVGAGI. After removal of 0 bases from V and 4 bases from J, the junction contained 1 base not matched to a gene. The CDR3 runs to 14 residues. The CDR3 DNA reads TGTGCCAGCAGTTACTCACAGGGGGTCACTGAAGCTTTCTTT. Translating gives CASSYSQGVTEAFF.

This clone was found once. The rearrangement links TRBV7-2 to TRBJ2-2; 8 nucleotides match TRBD1. The junction had 12 bases not matched to a gene; V was cut back by 6 bases and J by 6 bases. This CDR3 is 16 amino acids long. Per the germline V gene, CDR1 is SGHTA and CDR2 is FQGNSA. The CDR3 reads CASRQTGGTTSGELFF. The CDR3 coding sequence is TGTGCCAGCAGACAAACAGGGGGTACGACTTCCGGGGAGCTGTTTTTT.

The rearrangement uses TRBV5-5 and TRBJ2-5, with TRBD2 identical over 10 bases. Germline V gene lookup returns CDR1 SGHKS and CDR2 YYEKEE (reference sequence). CDR3 length equals 17 residues. Trimming took 0 bases from V and 0 from J; bases not matched to a gene: 5. This CDR3 is CASSLGLAGVNQETQYF. CDR3 DNA: TGTGCCAGCAGCTTGGGGCTAGCGGGGGTAAACCAAGAGACCCAGTACTTC. The full variable domain, with the rest looked up from reference TRBV5-5 and TRBJ2-5, is DAGVTQSPTHLIKTRGQQVTLRCSPISGHKSVSWYQQVLGQGPQFIFQYYEKEERGRGNFPDRFSARQFPNYSSELNVNALLLGDSALYLCASSLGLAGVNQETQYFGPGTRLLVL.

J is TRBJ2-3 and V is TRBV24-1; unclear D gene. Germline V gene data show CDR1 as KGHDR and CDR2 as SFDVKD. This CDR3 spans 17 amino acids. The V end was cut by 0 bases, the J end by 0 bases, with 12 bases between. CDR3 protein: CATSDLLRGSSTDTQYF. The CDR3 bases are TGTGCCACCAGTGATTTGCTTCGCGGATCTAGCACAGATACGCAGTATTTT.

The chain has TRBV7-9 and TRBJ2-7; D gene uncertain. The length of the CDR3 is 12 residues. Trimming removed 1 base from V and 5 bases from J, with 6 bases in between. CDR1 and CDR2 (germline): SEHNR, FQNEAQ (reference sequence). CDR3 region: CASSLERNEQYF. In nucleotides, the CDR3 is TGTGCCAGCAGCTTAGAGAGGAACGAGCAGTACTTC.

This chain links TRBV5-1 with TRBJ1-1, with 8 bases fitting TRBD1. V was clipped by 0 bases and J by 4 bases; unmatched bases: 2. Looked up from germline, CDR1 is SGHRS and CDR2 is YFSETQ. CDR3 length equals 14 residues. CDR3 DNA sequence: TGCGCCAGCAGCTTGGACACAGGGGGCACTGAAGCTTTCTTT. It is translated as CASSLDTGGTEAFF. Variable domain in full (rest from reference TRBV5-1 and TRBJ1-1): KAGVTQTPRYLIKTRGQQVTLSCSPISGHRSVSWYQQTPGQGLQFLFEYFSETQRNKGNFPGRFSGRQFSNSRSEMNVSTLELGDSALYLCASSLDTGGTEAFFGQGTRLTVV.

The genes are TRBV10-3 and TRBJ2-5, with TRBD1 identical over 7 bases. This CDR3 contains 13 residues. V lost 8 bases to trimming and J lost 1 base; unmatched junction nucleotides: 4. The germline V gene has CDR1 ENHRY and CDR2 SYGVKD. The chain's CDR3 is CAIGGQLQETQYF. The CDR3 nucleotides are TGTGCCATCGGGGGACAGCTCCAAGAGACCCAGTACTTC.

The J gene is TRBJ2-7, the V gene TRBV18; the D gene is possibly TRBD2 (5 bases). V gave up 3 bases and J gave up 1 base, with 10 bases separating them. In germline, CDR1 is KGHSH, CDR2 LQKENI. This CDR3 is built from 14 residues. CDR3 nucleotides: TGTGCCAGCTCACCGGACGCGGGTTCCTACGAGCAGTACTTC. It codes for CASSPDAGSYEQYF.

This chain connects TRBV7-9 to TRBJ1-6; 10 positions match TRBD1. Unmatched junction bases numbered 7, after V lost 5 bases and J lost 0 bases. The CDR3 is 18 amino acids. CDR1 is SEHNR, CDR2 FQNEAQ, per germline (reference sequence). CDR3 coding DNA: TGTGCCAGCAGCAGACAGGGGGCGTTTAGCTCCTATAATTCACCCCTCCACTTT. This sequence encodes CASSRQGAFSSYNSPLHF.

The V and J genes are TRBV12-3 or TRBV12-4 and TRBJ1-1; 8 bases align to TRBD1. The length of the CDR3 is 13 residues. Germline trimming cut 6 bases from V and 10 bases from J; bases unmatched to any gene: 10. The CDR3 is CASSTSGTGVAFF. The DNA for the CDR3 is TGTGCCAGCAGCACATCCGGGACAGGCGTAGCTTTCTTT.

The chain has TRBV19 and TRBJ2-4; the match to TRBD2 covers 12 bases. Germline values: CDR1 LNHDA, CDR2 SQIVND (reference sequence). The CDR3 spans 19 residues. With 2 bases clipped from V and 6 bases from J, the junction kept 14 bases outside the gene matches. CDR3 bases: TGTGCCAGTAGTATAAACGAGCGACTAGCGGGGGCCTGGCTAAACATTCAGTACTTC. It is translated as CASSINERLAGAWLNIQYF.